The 20 T cell receptor beta chains presented below share a single source sample, sequenced in a study of shared clonotypes between healthy human individuals (dated by TCRdb to about 2020). Libraries were prepared through the immunoSEQ multiplex PCR assay. In TCRdb, the immuneACCESS table is reduced to in-frame sequences with V and J assigned. These tables do not hold every clone; where another copy was compared, an unresolved V gene accounts for under half, and the others remain unexplained. In this sample the table shows around 500,000 clones, approximately 78% of which occur a single time. Jointly, the top ten make up around 12% of the sample. The sample was PBMCs. The receptors derive from a woman in her 40s in good health. Some clones in this sample may be carry-over from other donors' samples.

The genes are TRBV7-3 and TRBJ1-1; TRBD1 is a possible D gene (6 bases). CDR1 SGHTA and CDR2 FQGTGA come from the germline V gene. This CDR3 region has 13 residues. With 6 bases removed from V and 4 bases from J, the gap between germline ends came to 12 bases. This CDR3 is CASSFAGVTEAFF. The CDR3 DNA follows: TGTGCCAGCAGTTTCGCAGGGGTCACTGAAGCTTTCTTT.

The genes are TRBV14 and TRBJ2-3; D is perhaps TRBD2 (5 bases). From germline, CDR1 is SGHDN and CDR2 FVKESK. Trimming took 4 bases from V and 8 from J, leaving 10 bases between them. There are 12 residues in the CDR3. CDR3 DNA: TGTGCCAGCAGCCTAGAGGGCGTTACGCAGTATTTT. It specifies CASSLEGVTQYF. The whole variable domain, remainder taken from reference TRBV14 and TRBJ2-3, is EAGVTQFPSHSVIEKGQTVTLRCDPISGHDNLYWYRRVMGKEIKFLLHFVKESKQDESGMPNNRFLAERTGGTYSTLKVQPAELEDSGVYFCASSLEGVTQYFGPGTRLTVL.

This clone was seen a single time. The rearrangement links TRBV28 to TRBJ2-5; either TRBD1 or TRBD2 may fit D (5 bases each). The V gene's germline CDR1 is MDHEN and CDR2 SYDVKM. Deletions cut 6 bases from V and 5 bases from J, with 25 bases between. The CDR3 covers 17 residues. CDR3 DNA: TGTGCCAGCAGCTTTCGGAGATATCGGGACGGGTGGGAGACCCAGTACTTC. Translated, it gives CASSFRRYRDGWETQYF.

On this clone: Other nucleotide sequences in the sample specify the same CDR3. The V call is TRBV4-1, the J call TRBJ1-2; D possibly corresponds to TRBD1 (5 bases). The CDR3 consists of 15 residues. The germline CDR1 and CDR2 sequences are MGHRA and YSYEKL. The ends were cut back, 0 bases at V and 5 bases at J, with 13 bases in the middle. DNA of the CDR3: TGCGCCAGCAGCCAAGACCAAAGGGGCCGTTATGGCTACACCTTC. Translating gives CASSQDQRGRYGYTF.

Only one count was recorded for this clone. This chain uses TRBV6-5 with TRBJ2-2; D may be TRBD1 (6 bases). Trimming removed 6 bases at V and 5 bases at J, with 13 bases between. The CDR3 is 14 amino acids. The germline V gene has CDR1 MNHEY and CDR2 SVGAGI. The CDR3 bases are TGTGCCAGCAGCCTGATCAGGGGTACCGGGGAGCTGTTTTTT. Translated, it gives CASSLIRGTGELFF.

The chain is built from TRBV28 and TRBJ1-4; D uncertain. V gave up 4 bases and J gave up 6 bases, with 18 bases separating them. The CDR3 is made up of 16 amino acids. Looked up from germline, CDR1 is MDHEN and CDR2 is SYDVKM. CDR3 DNA: TGTGCCAGCAGTTCTGGACCCGGGTCCGACTATGAAAAACTGTTTTTT. Protein sequence: CASSSGPGSDYEKLFF.

This clone was detected a few times. The gene calls are TRBV7-3 and TRBJ2-1; D might be TRBD1 (6 bases). V was shortened by 3 bases and J by 5 bases, with 14 bases between the two germline ends. Germline CDR1 and CDR2: SGHTA and FQGTGA. The CDR3 covers 15 residues. The CDR3: CASSLSPGEHNEQFF. The CDR3 region has the DNA TGTGCCAGCAGCTTGAGCCCAGGGGAGCACAATGAGCAGTTCTTC.

This chain connects TRBV30 to TRBJ1-1; D is unclear. CDR1 and CDR2 (germline): GTSNPN, SVGIG (reference sequence). The CDR3 runs 11 residues. V was clipped by 2 bases and J by 3 bases, with 4 bases between them. CDR3 amino acids: CAWSSDTEAFF. In nucleotides, the CDR3 is TGTGCCTGGAGTTCTGACACTGAAGCTTTCTTT.

The rearrangement uses TRBV4-1 and TRBJ2-5; tentatively, D is TRBD1 or TRBD2 (6 bases each). Germline V gives CDR1 MGHRA, CDR2 YSYEKL. There are 12 residues in the CDR3. V dropped 2 bases and J dropped 9 bases, with 10 bases sitting between them. The CDR3 here is CASSQHREAQYF. The DNA for the CDR3 is TGCGCCAGCAGCCAACACAGGGAGGCCCAGTACTTC.

The V and J genes are TRBV15 and TRBJ1-1; perhaps TRBD1 as D (6 bases). Germline CDR1 reads LNHNV; CDR2 reads YYDKDF (reference sequence). The CDR3 extends over 15 amino acids. Trimming removed 2 bases at V and 1 base at J, with 11 bases between. The DNA of the CDR3 is TGTGCCACCAGCAGAACAGGGCAGTCGAACACTGAAGCTTTCTTT. This gives the protein CATSRTGQSNTEAFF.

The CDR3 DNA reads as TGTGCCAGCAGCAAAGGACAGTATGGAAACACCATATATTTT. The encoded protein is CASSKGQYGNTIYF. The rearrangement joins TRBV21-1 to TRBJ1-3; the table names TRBD1, a call not compared with the DNA. TRBV21-1 is a pseudogene. The CDR3 is 14 residues long.

This chain uses TRBV2 with TRBJ1-6; maybe TRBD1 (6 bases). CDR1 and CDR2 (germline): SNHLY, FYNNEI. The CDR3 runs to 16 residues. V lost 7 bases and J lost 10, with 23 bases in between. This CDR3 reads CASTRGGAIGRSPLHF. For the CDR3, the DNA is TGTGCCAGCACTAGGGGGGGCGCCATCGGACGCTCACCCCTCCACTTT.

This chain links TRBV18 with TRBJ1-2; 9 bases match TRBD1. The CDR3 is made up of 14 amino acids. Germline V CDR1 and CDR2: KGHSH, LQKENI. V shed 3 bases, J shed 4 bases, and the junction held 3 bases outside the gene matches. The CDR3: CASSPGQGAYGYTF. The CDR3 DNA reads as TGTGCCAGCTCACCGGGACAGGGAGCCTATGGCTACACCTTC.

This clone appeared a few times. The CDR3, as DNA: TGTGCCAGTAGTATAACGGGGGACGCCGAGCCCCAGCATTTT. Translated: CASSITGDAEPQHF. The chain has TRBV19 and TRBJ1-5; possibly TRBD1 for D (5 bases). Germline V gene lookup returns CDR1 LNHDA and CDR2 SQIVND (reference sequence). The V gene lost 2 bases and the J gene lost 8 bases, with 13 bases spanning the gap. The CDR3 runs 14 residues. Complete variable domain (other parts from reference TRBV19 and TRBJ1-5): DGGITQSPKYLFRKEGQNVTLSCEQNLNHDAMYWYRQDPGQGLRLIYYSQIVNDFQKGDIAEGYSVSREKKESFPLTVTSAQKNPTAFYLCASSITGDAEPQHFGDGTRLSIL.

The gene calls are TRBV5-1 and TRBJ2-7; tentatively, D is TRBD1 (6 bases). In germline, CDR1 is SGHRS, CDR2 YFSETQ. The CDR3 runs 11 residues. Trimming removed 5 bases from V and 4 bases from J, with 7 bases in between. This CDR3 is CASSQGYEQYF. In nucleotides, the CDR3 is TGCGCCAGCAGTCAGGGGTACGAGCAGTACTTC.

The chain couples TRBV11-2 to TRBJ2-2; D gene ambiguous. There are 13 residues in the CDR3. V was shortened by 4 bases and J by 6 bases, with 9 bases between the two germline ends. Germline V lookup: CDR1 SGHAT, CDR2 FQNNGV. The CDR3, as DNA: TGTGCCAGCAGCTCCTCGTCTGCCGGGGAGCTGTTTTTT. As protein: CASSSSSAGELFF.

The gene calls are TRBV28 and TRBJ2-7, with 9 bases identical to TRBD2. The CDR3 sequence is 16 residues long. Germline V gene lookup returns CDR1 MDHEN and CDR2 SYDVKM. V lost 5 bases to trimming and J lost 3 bases; unmatched junction nucleotides: 11. CDR3 bases: TGTGCCAGCAGTCGTCTTCAGCGGGAGGTTTTCTACGAGCAGTACTTC. It encodes CASSRLQREVFYEQYF.

The V gene is TRBV9, the J gene TRBJ2-5; 11 nucleotides agree with TRBD2. The J call may be faulty, since TRBJ2-7 better matches the DNA end. The CDR3 contains 18 residues. Germline assignment: CDR1 SGDLS and CDR2 YYNGEE. The chain's CDR3 is CASSVATSGDEPIYEQYF. The CDR3 nucleotides read TGTGCCAGCAGCGTAGCGACTAGCGGGGATGAACCCATCTACGAGCAGTACTTC.

This clone was detected only once. V and J are TRBV7-2 and TRBJ1-1, with D tentatively TRBD1 (5 bases). The germline V gene encodes CDR1 SGHTA and CDR2 FQGNSA. This CDR3 region has 16 residues. V was shortened by 2 bases and J by 1 base, with 14 bases between the two germline ends. CDR3: CASSLLSPTANTEAFF. The CDR3, as DNA: TGTGCCAGCAGCTTACTTTCACCGACAGCGAACACTGAAGCTTTCTTT.

This clone has more than one count but fewer than ten. V and J are TRBV7-2 and TRBJ2-7; D gene ambiguous. V was shortened by 4 bases and J by 2 bases, with 12 bases between the two germline ends. Per germline, CDR1 SGHTA and CDR2 FQGNSA. This CDR3 spans 14 amino acids. Written as DNA, the CDR3 is TGTGCCAGCAGCTCCGCCTTGATTCCCTACGAGCAGTACTTC. Translation: CASSSALIPYEQYF.